This T cell receptor beta chain was captured by sequencing in a study of T cell changes during pregnancy in multiple sclerosis. Using immunoSEQ multiplex PCR, the repertoire was profiled, and TCRdb retains in-frame clones only, with some absent. This sample yields 70,000 to 95,000 clones, of which about 93% are seen a single time; just over 2.5% belongs to the top ten. The CDR3 loop spans 15 amino acids. V lost 0 bases, J lost 4 bases, and 1 base stayed unmatched. CDR1 and CDR2 (germline): GTSNPN, SVGIG (reference sequence). This clonotype was obtained from a female donor in good health, enrolled as a control in a pregnancy study. The gene calls are TRBV30 and TRBJ2-1; TRBD2 matches at 12 bases. The sample was peripheral blood, taken after pregnancy. CDR3 sequence (DNA): TGTGCCTGGAGTGTTGGACTAGCGGGGTACAATGAGCAGTTCTTC. Encoded protein: CAWSVGLAGYNEQFF. The full variable domain, its missing parts supplied by reference TRBV30 and TRBJ2-1, is SQTIHQWPATLVQPVGSPLSLECTVEGTSNPNLYWYRQAAGRGLQLLFYSVGIGQISSEVPQNLSASRPQDRQFILSSKKLLLSDSGFYLCAWSVGLAGYNEQFFGPGTRLTVL.